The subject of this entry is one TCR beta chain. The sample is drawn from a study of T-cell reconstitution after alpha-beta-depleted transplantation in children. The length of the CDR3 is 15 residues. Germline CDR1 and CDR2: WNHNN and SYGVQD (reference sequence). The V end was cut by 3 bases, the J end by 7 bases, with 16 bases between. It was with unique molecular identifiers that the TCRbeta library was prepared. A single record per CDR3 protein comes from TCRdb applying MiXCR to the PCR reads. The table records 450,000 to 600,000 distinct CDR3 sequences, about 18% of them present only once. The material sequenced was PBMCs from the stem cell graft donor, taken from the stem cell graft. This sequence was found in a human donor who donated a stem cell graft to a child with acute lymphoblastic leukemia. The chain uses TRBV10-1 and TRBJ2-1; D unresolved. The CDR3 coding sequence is TGCGCCAGCAGTGATACCCGAGACCGGTGGAATGAGCAGTTCTTC. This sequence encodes CASSDTRDRWNEQFF.